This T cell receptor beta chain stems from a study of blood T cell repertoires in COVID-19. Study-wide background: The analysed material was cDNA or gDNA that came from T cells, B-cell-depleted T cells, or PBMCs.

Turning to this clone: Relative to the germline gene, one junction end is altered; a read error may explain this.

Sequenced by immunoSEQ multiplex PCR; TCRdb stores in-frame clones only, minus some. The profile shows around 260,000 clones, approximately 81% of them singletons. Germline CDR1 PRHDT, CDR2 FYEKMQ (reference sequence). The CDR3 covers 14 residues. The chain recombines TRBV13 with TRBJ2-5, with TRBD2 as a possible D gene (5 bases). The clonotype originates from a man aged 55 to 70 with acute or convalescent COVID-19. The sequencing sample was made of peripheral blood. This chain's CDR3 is CASSLGRGLEAQYF. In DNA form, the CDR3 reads TGTGCCAGCAGCTTAGGCCGGGGTTTAGAGGCCCAGTACTTC.